This TCR beta chain was captured by sequencing in a study of beta chain features in type 1 diabetes. The CDR3 covers 14 residues. Deletions cut 2 bases from V and 7 bases from J, with 12 bases between. Germline V gives CDR1 SGHDN, CDR2 FVKESK. The isolated RNA, all of it, was reverse transcribed, so expressed TCRB transcripts were what got sequenced. Measured with immunoSEQ multiplex PCR; TCRdb has only the in-frame clones, and not every one. Here the sample spans approximately 110,000 clones, approximately 37% being singletons. This clone was detected only a few times. Input material: stem cell memory CD4+ T cells from blood. This chain joins TRBV14 and TRBJ1-5; D possibly corresponds to TRBD1 (6 bases). The source of this sequence is a woman under 30 in good health. Here the CDR3 reads CASSQNRESQPQHF. Written as DNA, the CDR3 is TGTGCCAGCAGCCAAAACAGGGAATCACAGCCCCAGCATTTT. The variable domain in full, with the rest retrieved from reference TRBV14 and TRBJ1-5, is EAGVTQFPSHSVIEKGQTVTLRCDPISGHDNLYWYRRVMGKEIKFLLHFVKESKQDESGMPNNRFLAERTGGTYSTLKVQPAELEDSGVYFCASSQNRESQPQHFGDGTRLSIL.